A selection of T cell receptor beta chains follows, all from one sample in a study of CD8+CD57+ T cells in acquired aplastic anemia. TCRdb recomputed calls from the reads with MiXCR, one row per CDR3 protein. The sample consists of 40,000 or so distinct CDR3 sequences, 75% to 85% of them appearing once. The specimen was sorted CD4+, CD8+, or CD8+CD57+ T cells (not recorded which) from PBMCs. Source of these receptors: a human donor in good health, serving as a control. The CDR3 runs from the conserved cysteine through the conserved F or W. A D gene is named only where the DNA matches it firmly. The size of a clone is reported for some rows only, either as once, few or many, or as a class for expanded clones.

j_call v_call clone_size d_call cdr3_aa cdr3_nt
TRBJ1-2 TRBV12-3/TRBV12-4 - - CASSAQGPYGYTF TGTGCCAGCAGTGCTCAGGGACCCTATGGCTACACCTTC
TRBJ1-2 TRBV18 many - CASSPARGEYGYTF TGTGCCAGCTCACCGGCCCGGGGGGAGTATGGCTACACCTTC
TRBJ2-5 TRBV7-3 - - CASSSQTETQYF TGTGCCAGCAGCTCCCAGACTGAGACCCAGTACTTC
TRBJ2-3 TRBV29-1 few TRBD2 CSVEVDLAGGTDTQYF TGCAGCGTTGAGGTGGATCTAGCGGGGGGCACAGATACGCAGTATTTT
TRBJ2-5 TRBV20-1 - TRBD2 CSARDVASGQETQYF TGCAGTGCTAGAGATGTGGCTAGCGGGCAAGAGACCCAGTACTTC
TRBJ2-1 TRBV6-4 medium-sized TRBD2 CASSGASGGVNEQFF TGTGCCAGCAGTGGGGCTAGCGGGGGCGTGAATGAGCAGTTCTTC
TRBJ2-1 TRBV24-1 - - CATSGATNEQFF TGTGCCACCAGTGGGGCAACCAATGAGCAGTTCTTC
TRBJ2-1 TRBV20-1 - TRBD2 CSARQLAGVCNEQFF TGCAGTGCTAGACAACTAGCGGGGGTCTGCAATGAGCAGTTCTTC
TRBJ2-3 TRBV15 - - CATSRDLSDTQYF TGTGCCACCAGCAGAGATTTGTCAGATACGCAGTATTTT
TRBJ2-7 TRBV19 - - CASSISGSSYEQYF TGTGCCAGTAGTATCTCAGGGAGCTCCTACGAGCAGTACTTC
TRBJ2-2 TRBV13 - TRBD2 CASSLASGRASGELFF TGTGCCAGCAGCTTAGCGAGCGGGAGGGCTTCAGGGGAGCTGTTTTTT
TRBJ2-7 TRBV20-1 - - CSGEGSGGYEQYF TGCAGTGGTGAAGGTAGCGGAGGTTACGAGCAGTACTTC
TRBJ1-3 TRBV10-3 - - CAISRDGGNTIYF TGTGCCATCAGTCGGGACGGCGGAAACACCATATATTTT
TRBJ1-1 TRBV12-3/TRBV12-4 - - CASSLHAKTGEAFF TGTGCCAGCAGTCTCCATGCCAAGACCGGCGAAGCTTTCTTT
TRBJ2-2 TRBV7-8 - - CASITGGYGELFF TGTGCCAGCATCACTGGGGGGTACGGGGAGCTGTTTTTT
TRBJ2-7 TRBV7-8 - TRBD2 CASSPRTSEQYF TGTGCCAGCAGCCCCCGGACTAGCGAGCAGTACTTC
TRBJ2-3 TRBV2 once - CASRGTSWSTDTQYF TGTGCCAGCCGCGGGACATCTTGGAGCACAGATACGCAGTATTTT
TRBJ2-1 TRBV7-6 - - CASSLIRDSRDERFF TGTGCTAGCAGCTTGATTAGGGACTCAAGAGATGAGCGGTTCTTC
TRBJ2-3 TRBV10-3 - - CAISEPPADTQYF TGTGCCATCAGTGAGCCTCCGGCAGATACGCAGTATTTT
TRBJ1-1 TRBV20-1 - TRBD1 CSARVGDRGAFF TGCAGTGCCAGAGTGGGGGACAGGGGGGCTTTCTTT
TRBJ1-4 TRBV19 - - CASRRQNEKLFF TGTGCCAGTCGGAGGCAAAATGAAAAACTGTTTTTT
TRBJ2-1 TRBV11-1 - TRBD2 CASSGKRGPSSYNEQFF TGTGCCAGCAGCGGGAAGCGGGGACCGAGCTCCTACAATGAGCAGTTCTTC
TRBJ2-6 TRBV4-2 few TRBD1 CASSPGAGGSGTNVLTF TGTGCCAGCAGTCCCGGGGCAGGGGGCTCTGGGACCAACGTCCTGACTTTC